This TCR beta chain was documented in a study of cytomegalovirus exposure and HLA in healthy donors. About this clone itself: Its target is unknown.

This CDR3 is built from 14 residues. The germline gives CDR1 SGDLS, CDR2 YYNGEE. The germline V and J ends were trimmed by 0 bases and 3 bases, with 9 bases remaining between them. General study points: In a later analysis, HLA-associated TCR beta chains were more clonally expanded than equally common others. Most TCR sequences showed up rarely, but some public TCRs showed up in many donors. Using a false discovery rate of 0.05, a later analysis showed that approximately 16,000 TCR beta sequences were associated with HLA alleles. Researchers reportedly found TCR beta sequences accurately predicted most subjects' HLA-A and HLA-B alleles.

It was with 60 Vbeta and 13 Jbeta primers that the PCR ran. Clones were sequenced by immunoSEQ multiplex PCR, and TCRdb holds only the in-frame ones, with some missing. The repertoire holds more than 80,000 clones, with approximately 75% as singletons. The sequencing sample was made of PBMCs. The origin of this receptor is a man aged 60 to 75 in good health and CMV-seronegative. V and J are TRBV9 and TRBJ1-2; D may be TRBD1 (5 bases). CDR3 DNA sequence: TGTGCCAGCAGCGTAGGCTCGGGGGACTATGGCTACACCTTC. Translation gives CASSVGSGDYGYTF.